The source of this TCR beta chain is a study of blood T cell repertoires in COVID-19. Study as a whole: T cells, B-cell-depleted T cells, or PBMCs supplied cDNA or gDNA.

This CDR3 comprises 11 residues. CDR1 is DFQATT and CDR2 is SNEGSKA in the germline V gene (reference sequence). V gave up 5 bases and J gave up 6 bases; unmatched junction bases: 3. Individuals aged about 18 to 89 years were recruited from about two dozen US areas. This clone was found a few times. Measured with immunoSEQ multiplex PCR; TCRdb has only the in-frame clones, and not every one. The sample records around 310,000 clones, approximately 88% being singletons. The TCR sequence derives from a man younger than 40 who had recovered from COVID-19. Specimen: PBMCs or T cells enriched from blood (not recorded which). The gene calls are TRBV20-1 and TRBJ1-2, with 7 bases that match TRBD1. CDR3 coding DNA: TGCAGTGCTCCCGACAGGGATGGCTACACCTTC. Residues: CSAPDRDGYTF.